These 28 T cell receptor beta chains came from one sample sequenced in a study of a mutant IDH1 vaccine in newly diagnosed glioma. Profiled with immunoSEQ multiplex PCR; TCRdb holds only in-frame clones, not every one. The repertoire includes some 63,000 clones, roughly 71% of them detected once, and roughly 5% sits in the top ten. No antigens are known for them. Time point specified: week 35, safety follow-up. The investigators gave 300 ug of mutant IDH1 20-mer peptide in each vaccine dose, together with topical imiquimod. Sequenced here: PBMCs, sampled from a glioma patient whose treatment included an IDH1 peptide vaccine. All receptors come from a man aged 50-60 years with glioma.

This chain links TRBV10-2 with TRBJ1-4, with D perhaps matching TRBD1 (6 bases). CDR3 size: 16 residues. V gave up 0 bases and J gave up 7 bases, with 15 bases separating them. CDR1 is WSHSY, CDR2 SAAADI, per germline. This chain's CDR3 is CASSESRAGDGEKLFF. CDR3 DNA sequence: TGCGCCAGCAGTGAGTCCCGGGCAGGGGATGGTGAAAAACTGTTTTTT.

This clone was observed a handful of times. The rearrangement uses TRBV14 and TRBJ1-1; D gene uncertain. CDR1 is SGHDN and CDR2 is FVKESK in the germline V gene. There are 14 residues in the CDR3. V lost 1 base to trimming and J lost 0 bases, with 6 bases between them. CDR3 in DNA: TGTGCCAGCAGCCAAGGCCGGATGAACACTGAAGCTTTCTTT. Translation gives CASSQGRMNTEAFF.

CDR3 nucleotide sequence: TGCGCCAGCAGCGTGGCCCCGGGACAGAACACCGGGGAGCTGTTTTTT. Translated, it gives CASSVAPGQNTGELFF. The V and J genes are TRBV5-1 and TRBJ2-2; D is perhaps TRBD1 (6 bases). The CDR3 has 16 residues. Looked up from germline, CDR1 is SGHRS and CDR2 is YFSETQ. V was trimmed by 4 bases and J by 1 base, leaving 14 bases between them.

V and J are TRBV5-1 and TRBJ2-7; TRBD1 matches 9 bases. The J segment lost 4 bases and the V segment lost 4 bases, leaving 6 bases of the junction unmatched. The germline V gene has CDR1 SGHRS and CDR2 YFSETQ. This CDR3 comprises 14 residues. As DNA, the CDR3 is TGCGCCAGCAGCCATCCCGGACAGGGGTACGAGCAGTACTTC. This gives the protein CASSHPGQGYEQYF.

The chain joins TRBV10-3 to TRBJ1-1; maybe TRBD1 (5 bases). Germline V gives CDR1 ENHRY, CDR2 SYGVKD. The ends were cut back, 7 bases at V and 3 bases at J, with 12 bases in the middle. The CDR3 spans 13 residues. This chain's CDR3 is CAINRGPDTEAFF. DNA for the CDR3: TGTGCCATCAATAGGGGCCCGGACACTGAAGCTTTCTTT.

The chain has TRBV4-3 and TRBJ1-4; no firm D call. The CDR3 contains 14 residues. Looked up from germline, CDR1 is LGHNA and CDR2 is YSLEER. Trimming pared 3 bases from V and 8 bases from J, leaving 13 bases between. CDR3 amino acids: CASSHPGSGEKLFF. CDR3 nucleotide sequence: TGCGCCAGCAGCCACCCGGGGTCGGGCGAAAAACTGTTTTTT.

The genes are TRBV11-2 and TRBJ1-6; D gene uncertain. V was cut by 0 bases and J by 13 bases, with 13 bases left in between. The V gene's germline CDR1 is SGHAT and CDR2 FQNNGV. CDR3 length: 14 residues. The CDR3 DNA sequence: TGTGCCAGCAGCTTAGATACGTCGCTCAGGCCCCTCCACTTT. Encoded protein: CASSLDTSLRPLHF. Drawing the rest from reference TRBV11-2 and TRBJ1-6, the complete variable domain is EAGVAQSPRYKIIEKRQSVAFWCNPISGHATLYWYQQILGQGPKLLIQFQNNGVVDDSQLPKDRFSAERLKGVDSTLKIQPAKLEDSAVYLCASSLDTSLRPLHFGNGTRLTVT.

This chain connects TRBV6-5 to TRBJ1-1; a possible D gene is TRBD1 (5 bases). The CDR3 length is 12 residues. Germline V gene lookup returns CDR1 MNHEY and CDR2 SVGAGI. V lost 0 bases and J 7 bases, leaving 6 bases between the germline ends. CDR3 amino acids: CASSYSTDEAFF. The CDR3 DNA follows: TGTGCCAGCAGTTACTCGACAGATGAAGCTTTCTTT.

In this sample, this clone turned up a few times. The chain employs TRBV6-5 and TRBJ1-1, with TRBD1 as a possible D gene (6 bases). In germline, CDR1 is MNHEY, CDR2 SVGAGI. Trimming removed 3 bases from V and 2 bases from J, with 10 bases in between. The CDR3 has 14 residues. The CDR3 bases are TGTGCCAGCAGTTATGGGGGGGCCAACACTGAAGCTTTCTTT. Translated, it gives CASSYGGANTEAFF.

This chain joins TRBV18 and TRBJ2-6; D uncertain. The CDR3 consists of 16 residues. CDR1 is KGHSH, CDR2 LQKENI, per germline. V lost 3 bases and J lost 3, with 12 bases in between. The CDR3 here is CASSPESLGGANVLTF. CDR3 nucleotide sequence: TGTGCCAGCTCACCCGAATCCCTGGGTGGGGCCAACGTCCTGACTTTC.

The J gene is TRBJ2-3, the V gene TRBV30, with a tentative D call TRBD1 (6 bases). Deletions cut 2 bases from V and 4 bases from J, with 10 bases between. Germline lookup yields CDR1 GTSNPN and CDR2 SVGIG (reference sequence). This CDR3 contains 13 residues. The CDR3 bases are TGTGCCTGGAGTTCCTGGGGGCCAGATACGCAGTATTTT. Protein sequence: CAWSSWGPDTQYF.

This clone was picked up a small number of times. An end of the junction differs from the germline gene, which may be a read error. The rearrangement joins TRBV28 to TRBJ1-1, with TRBD1 matching over 11 bases. Germline CDR1 is MDHEN and CDR2 is SYDVKM. The CDR3 runs 13 residues. This chain's CDR3 is CASSLGQGAYLSF. The CDR3 coding sequence is TGTGCCAGCAGTCTCGGACAGGGGGCATATCTGAGCTTT.

In this sample, this clone turned up once. The chain uses TRBV2 and TRBJ2-5; D might be TRBD2 (5 bases). The CDR3 runs 15 residues. V shed 3 bases and J shed 0 bases, with 11 bases lying between them. Germline-derived CDR1 and CDR2 are SNHLY and FYNNEI. This chain's CDR3 is CASSDKRNYQETQYF. The CDR3 DNA is TGTGCCAGCAGTGACAAGCGGAACTACCAAGAGACCCAGTACTTC.

The chain uses TRBV5-4 and TRBJ2-3; D gene unclear. Germline lookup yields CDR1 SGHNT and CDR2 YYREEE (reference sequence). This CDR3 spans 13 amino acids. V lost 5 bases and J 4 bases, leaving 11 bases between the germline ends. The CDR3 region has the DNA TGTGCCAGCAGTACAGCGCCGGCAGATACGCAGTATTTT. Translation gives CASSTAPADTQYF.

The chain joins TRBV27 to TRBJ1-1; the match to TRBD1 covers 7 bases. CDR1 MNHEY and CDR2 SMNVEV come from the germline V gene (reference sequence). J lost 2 bases, V lost 4 bases, and 4 bases had no gene match. This CDR3 contains 14 residues. In nucleotides, the CDR3 is TGTGCCAGCAGTTCCGGGACAGTCAACACTGAAGCTTTCTTT. Protein sequence: CASSSGTVNTEAFF.

This clone was observed once. The V and J genes are TRBV30 and TRBJ2-7; either TRBD1 or TRBD2 may fit D (6 bases each). CDR1 and CDR2 from the germline V gene are GTSNPN and SVGIG (reference sequence). The germline V and J ends were trimmed by 4 bases and 4 bases, with 17 bases remaining between them. The CDR3 is made up of 14 amino acids. In DNA, the CDR3 is TGTGCCTGGACGGGGGCCTCACTACCTTACGAGCAGTACTTC. Amino acid sequence: CAWTGASLPYEQYF. Complete variable domain (other parts from reference TRBV30 and TRBJ2-7): SQTIHQWPATLVQPVGSPLSLECTVEGTSNPNLYWYRQAAGRGLQLLFYSVGIGQISSEVPQNLSASRPQDRQFILSSKKLLLSDSGFYLCAWTGASLPYEQYFGPGTRLTVT.

This clone was seen only a few times. The rearrangement links TRBV7-2 to TRBJ2-7, with D tentatively TRBD1 or TRBD2 (5 bases each). V shed 1 base and J shed 4 bases, with 14 bases lying between them. CDR1 is SGHTA, CDR2 FQGNSA, per germline. This CDR3 comprises 15 residues. Written as DNA, the CDR3 is TGTGCCAGCAGCTTAGGGGGTCGGGGCTTTTACGAGCAGTACTTC. Translating it yields CASSLGGRGFYEQYF.

This chain connects TRBV7-9 to TRBJ2-7; D unresolved. The germline gives CDR1 SEHNR, CDR2 FQNEAQ (reference sequence). This CDR3 region has 13 residues. Between the trimmed V and J ends, which lost 1 base and 6 bases, there was a span of 10 bases. The DNA for the CDR3 is TGTGCCAGCAGCTTAGGGATAGAGGTCGAGCAGTACTTC. Translation: CASSLGIEVEQYF. The entire variable domain, with the rest obtained from reference TRBV7-9 and TRBJ2-7, is as follows: DTGVSQNPRHKITKRGQNVTFRCDPISEHNRLYWYRQTLGQGPEFLTYFQNEAQLEKSRLLSDRFSAERPKGSFSTLEIQRTEQGDSAMYLCASSLGIEVEQYFGPGTRLTVT.

V usage is TRBV27 and J usage is TRBJ2-2, with TRBD2 matching over 8 bases. This CDR3 contains 16 residues. Germline CDR1 reads MNHEY; CDR2 reads SMNVEV (reference sequence). The V and J ends lost 0 bases and 4 bases, in that order; junction bases with no gene match: 4. The CDR3 here is CASSLSIRGGTGELFF. In DNA form, the CDR3 reads TGTGCCAGCAGTTTATCGATACGGGGGGGCACCGGGGAGCTGTTTTTT.

The V and J genes are TRBV29-1 and TRBJ1-4; TRBD1 might be the D (5 bases). The ends were cut back, 4 bases at V and 3 bases at J, with 6 bases in the middle. CDR3 length equals 12 residues. Germline CDR1 and CDR2: SQVTM and ANQGSEA. The CDR3 reads CSVVQANEKLFF. The CDR3 DNA is TGCAGCGTTGTACAGGCTAATGAAAAACTGTTTTTT.

The chain combines TRBV10-3 with TRBJ1-2; D call uncertain. The CDR3 sequence is 13 residues long. The V gene's germline CDR1 is ENHRY and CDR2 SYGVKD. V was trimmed by 3 bases and J by 3 bases, leaving 8 bases between them. CDR3 residues: CAISEARDYGYTF. As DNA, the CDR3 is TGTGCCATCAGTGAAGCCCGCGACTATGGCTACACCTTC.

The rearrangement links TRBV4-3 to TRBJ2-7, with 12 bases lining up with TRBD2. The germline CDR1 and CDR2 sequences are LGHNA and YSLEER. The CDR3 is 17 residues long. The junction had 3 bases not matched to a gene; V was cut back by 0 bases and J by 0 bases. Here the CDR3 reads CASSQDTSGGFSYEQYF. In DNA form, the CDR3 reads TGCGCCAGCAGCCAAGATACTAGCGGGGGGTTCTCCTACGAGCAGTACTTC.

The chain uses TRBV7-2 and TRBJ1-2; the D is unclear. The CDR3 runs 13 residues. Germline CDR1 is SGHTA and CDR2 is FQGNSA. The V end was cut by 5 bases, the J end by 2 bases, with 9 bases between. Here the CDR3 DNA reads TGTGCCAGCAGCCCTTTAAAAAACTATGGCTACACCTTC. Encoded protein: CASSPLKNYGYTF.

The gene calls are TRBV27 and TRBJ1-5, with D possibly matching TRBD1 (5 bases). The ends were cut back, 2 bases at V and 6 bases at J, with 17 bases in the middle. There are 16 residues in the CDR3. Germline lookup yields CDR1 MNHEY and CDR2 SMNVEV (reference sequence). CDR3 coding DNA: TGTGCCAGCAGTTTAGATGGTCAGGATGGGGGTCAGCCCCAGCATTTT. As protein: CASSLDGQDGGQPQHF.

This chain links TRBV25-1 with TRBJ2-2, with 7 bases fitting TRBD1. This CDR3 region has 16 residues. Germline CDR1 and CDR2: MGHDK and SYGVNS. With V trimmed by 0 bases and J by 6 bases, 7 bases remained unmatched. The CDR3 sequence is CASSEYSPQGAGELFF. CDR3 DNA: TGTGCCAGCAGTGAATATTCTCCCCAGGGGGCCGGGGAGCTGTTTTTT. Combining the CDR3 with reference TRBV25-1 and TRBJ2-2 gives the whole variable domain EADIYQTPRYLVIGTGKKITLECSQTMGHDKMYWYQQDPGMELHLIHYSYGVNSTEKGDLSSESTVSRIRTEHFPLTLESARPSHTSQYLCASSEYSPQGAGELFFGEGSRLTVL.

The chain links TRBV7-2 to TRBJ1-5, with D possibly being TRBD1 (6 bases). Germline loops: CDR1 SGHTA, CDR2 FQGNSA. The CDR3 length is 14 residues. V lost 3 bases and J 3 bases, leaving 9 bases between the germline ends. Written as DNA, the CDR3 is TGTGCCAGCAGCTTCGACAGGTACAATCAGCCCCAGCATTTT. Amino acids: CASSFDRYNQPQHF.

The CDR3 DNA reads as TGTGCCAGCATTCTCAGACAGGCTGGGACTGAAGCTTTCTTT. Amino acid sequence: CASILRQAGTEAFF. The rearrangement joins TRBV2 to TRBJ1-1; possible D gene TRBD1, 6 bases. The ends were cut back, 7 bases at V and 5 bases at J, with 17 bases in the middle. The CDR3 has 14 residues. Germline CDR1 is SNHLY and CDR2 is FYNNEI.

The sample holds a few counts of this clone. V usage is TRBV11-2 and J usage is TRBJ2-7; the D gene is possibly TRBD2 (6 bases). Between the trimmed V and J ends, which lost 5 bases and 9 bases, there was a span of 11 bases. The CDR3 length is 11 residues. Germline CDR1 is SGHAT and CDR2 is FQNNGV. The CDR3 reads CASSHGEVQYF. As DNA, the CDR3 is TGTGCCAGCAGCCATGGGGAGGTGCAGTACTTC.